Listed below are T cell receptor beta chains from one sample, sequenced in a study of T cell responses to AZD1222 COVID-19 vaccine. Profiled with immunoSEQ multiplex PCR; TCRdb holds only in-frame clones, not every one. Of about 94,000 clones listed, 70% to 90% are singletons. The starting material was peripheral blood, obtained on day 0 of AZD1222 vaccination. These receptors were collected from an adult in good health. CDR3s include the opening cysteine and the closing phenylalanine or tryptophan. Fields, in order: D gene, V gene, J gene, clone size, CDR3 protein, CDR3 DNA. D genes are given only for firm matches. Rows may omit the clone size; those that give it use once, few, many or a size class.

.,TRBV12-3/TRBV12-4,TRBJ1-1,.,CASSLGFPEAFF,TGTGCCAGCAGTTTGGGTTTTCCCGAAGCTTTCTTT
.,TRBV11-1,TRBJ2-2,.,CASSLGRSGTGELFF,TGTGCCAGCAGCTTAGGAAGGTCAGGGACCGGGGAGCTGTTTTTT
.,TRBV3-1/TRBV3-2,TRBJ1-3,.,CASSQGPYSGNTIYF,TGTGCCAGCAGCCAAGGTCCGTACTCTGGAAACACCATATATTTT
TRBD1,TRBV7-6,TRBJ2-3,.,CASSSRQGAGTDTQYF,TGTGCCAGCAGCTCCAGACAGGGGGCAGGCACAGATACGCAGTATTTT
TRBD1,TRBV15,TRBJ2-3,.,CATSRERTGASTDTQYF,TGTGCCACCAGCAGAGAACGGACAGGGGCGAGCACAGATACGCAGTATTTT
.,TRBV7-8,TRBJ2-7,.,CASSLDSGRGIAYEQYF,TGTGCCAGCAGCTTAGATTCCGGCAGGGGAATCGCCTACGAGCAGTACTTC
.,TRBV7-2,TRBJ2-6,.,CASSLGNSGANVLTF,TGTGCCAGCAGCTTAGGCAATTCTGGGGCCAACGTCCTGACTTTC
.,TRBV5-4,TRBJ1-1,.,CASSLEATEAFF,TGTGCCAGCAGCTTGGAAGCCACTGAAGCTTTCTTT
.,TRBV6-5,TRBJ2-7,.,CASIHDVKGLYEQYF,TGTGCCAGCATCCACGACGTAAAAGGGCTGTACGAGCAGTACTTC
.,TRBV30,TRBJ1-1,.,CAWSVRANTEAFF,TGTGCCTGGAGTGTACGAGCAAACACTGAAGCTTTCTTT
.,TRBV5-8,TRBJ1-1,few,CASSPGELTKAFF,TGTGCCAGCAGCCCGGGGGAACTGACTAAAGCTTTCTTT
.,TRBV25-1,TRBJ2-3,.,CASSIRDTQYF,TGTGCCAGCAGCATTCGTGATACGCAGTATTTT
TRBD1,TRBV27,TRBJ2-3,.,CASSSPGQGAPTDTQYF,TGTGCCAGCAGTTCCCCCGGACAGGGGGCCCCCACAGATACGCAGTATTTT
TRBD2,TRBV4-1,TRBJ2-2,.,CASSPGLAGGANTGELFF,TGCGCCAGCAGCCCCGGACTAGCGGGGGGAGCGAACACCGGGGAGCTGTTTTTT
.,TRBV27,TRBJ1-5,few,CASSLVVNQPQHF,TGTGCCAGCAGTTTAGTGGTCAATCAGCCCCAGCATTTT
.,TRBV7-3,TRBJ2-5,once,CASSPDRPGETQYF,TGTGCCAGCAGCCCCGACAGGCCGGGGGAGACCCAGTACTTC
.,TRBV6-2/TRBV6-3,TRBJ1-5,many,CASSYRGVGNQPQHF,TGTGCCAGCAGTTACCGGGGGGTTGGCAATCAGCCCCAGCATTTT
.,TRBV18,TRBJ1-4,.,CASSQNSLGANEKLFF,TGTGCCAGCTCACAAAACAGCCTGGGAGCTAATGAAAAACTGTTTTTT
.,TRBV5-1,TRBJ2-5,.,CASSLVLEETQYF,TGCGCCAGCAGCTTGGTCCTGGAAGAGACCCAGTACTTC
.,TRBV5-1,TRBJ2-7,.,CASSALQEIHLSYEQYF,TGCGCCAGCAGCGCCTTACAGGAGATCCATCTTTCCTACGAGCAGTACTTC
TRBD1,TRBV19,TRBJ2-5,.,CASSTGTGAQETQYF,TGTGCCAGTAGTACCGGGACAGGGGCGCAAGAGACCCAGTACTTC
.,TRBV6-5,TRBJ1-3,few,CASTGRNSGNTIYF,TGTGCCAGCACTGGACGGAACTCTGGAAACACCATATATTTT
TRBD1,TRBV6-2/TRBV6-3,TRBJ2-4,.,CASSYKGTGSYF,TGTGCCAGCAGTTACAAGGGGACAGGGTCATACTTC
TRBD2,TRBV5-6,TRBJ2-7,.,CASSLGLAGGLQYF,TGTGCCAGCAGCTTGGGACTAGCGGGGGGCTTGCAGTACTTC
.,TRBV5-1,TRBJ1-2,.,CASSWDRTDYYGYTF,TGCGCCAGCAGCTGGGATAGGACAGATTATTATGGCTACACCTTC
.,TRBV13,TRBJ2-5,.,CASSFGRGLGETQYF,TGTGCCAGCAGCTTCGGGCGGGGTCTTGGGGAGACCCAGTACTTC
.,TRBV5-1,TRBJ1-2,.,CASSLNGDKNYGYTF,TGCGCCAGCAGCTTGAATGGGGACAAGAACTATGGCTACACCTTC
.,TRBV3-1/TRBV3-2,TRBJ2-7,.,CASSPAGHGGEQYF,TGTGCCAGCAGCCCGGCCGGACACGGGGGCGAGCAGTACTTC
TRBD1,TRBV7-2,TRBJ1-5,.,CASSLGKGAISNQPQHF,TGTGCCAGCAGCTTAGGAAAGGGGGCTATTAGCAATCAGCCCCAGCATTTT
.,TRBV6-7,TRBJ1-1,.,CARQDWNTEAFF,TGTGCCAGACAGGATTGGAACACTGAAGCTTTCTTT
.,TRBV5-1,TRBJ1-5,.,CASSLGQNQPQHF,TGCGCCAGCAGCTTGGGACAGAATCAGCCCCAGCATTTT
.,TRBV3-1/TRBV3-2,TRBJ1-6,.,CASTRTSQDSPLHF,TGTGCCAGCACCCGGACTTCTCAGGATTCACCCCTCCACTTT
.,TRBV19,TRBJ1-5,once,CASSPARSQPQHF,TGTGCCAGTAGCCCCGCCAGGAGTCAGCCCCAGCATTTT
.,TRBV5-6,TRBJ1-5,once,CASSDRSRGSQHF,TGTGCCAGCAGCGACAGGTCGCGGGGGTCCCAGCATTTT
TRBD2,TRBV9,TRBJ2-5,.,CASSVAPSGGLGKETQYF,TGTGCCAGCAGCGTAGCACCGAGCGGGGGGTTAGGTAAAGAGACCCAGTACTTC
TRBD1,TRBV24-1,TRBJ2-1,.,CATRKTGPGEQFF,TGTGCCACCAGGAAGACAGGGCCCGGTGAGCAGTTCTTC
TRBD1,TRBV5-1,TRBJ1-6,.,CASSSVSGTDNSPLHF,TGCGCCAGCAGCTCGGTTTCCGGGACAGATAATTCACCCCTCCACTTT
TRBD1,TRBV4-1,TRBJ1-5,.,CASSPRQGAGPQHF,TGCGCCAGCAGCCCGCGACAGGGGGCAGGCCCCCAGCATTTT
TRBD2,TRBV11-2,TRBJ2-5,.,CASSSLSGGPLETQYF,TGTGCCAGCAGCTCCCTGAGCGGGGGGCCCTTAGAGACCCAGTACTTC
.,TRBV7-7,TRBJ2-7,.,CASSLVDQGRLEEDEQYF,TGTGCCAGCAGCTTAGTAGATCAGGGCCGACTTGAGGAGGACGAGCAGTACTTC
TRBD1,TRBV5-1,TRBJ1-6,.,CASSFRDSQNSPLHF,TGCGCCAGCAGCTTTCGGGACAGTCAAAATTCACCCCTCCACTTT
TRBD1,TRBV19,TRBJ1-2,few,CASSPYSGGDYGYTF,TGTGCCAGTAGTCCTTATTCAGGGGGGGACTATGGCTACACCTTC